Presented here are 21 T cell receptor beta chains from one specimen sequenced in a study of blood T cell repertoires in COVID-19. Data came from immunoSEQ multiplex PCR; TCRdb stores just in-frame clones and leaves some out. The repertoire has over 110,000 clones, around 79% of them found once; the top ten carry around 4%. Sequenced: peripheral blood. The source is a man in his sixties with acute or convalescent COVID-19.

The chain couples TRBV29-1 to TRBJ1-3; D call uncertain. Deletions cut 5 bases from V and 0 bases from J, with 5 bases between. The CDR3 loop spans 12 amino acids. Germline assignment: CDR1 SQVTM and CDR2 ANQGSEA. CDR3 sequence: CSVYSSGNTIYF. The CDR3 DNA reads TGCAGCGTTTACTCCTCTGGAAACACCATATATTTT.

This chain links TRBV7-8 with TRBJ1-2; the match to TRBD1 covers 7 bases. The CDR3 totals 13 residues. From germline, CDR1 is SGHVS and CDR2 FQNEAQ. Trimming cost V 5 bases and J 7 bases; bases outside gene matches: 7. In DNA form, the CDR3 reads TGTGCCAGCAGCGTCCTACAGGGGTTTGGCTACACCTTC. This gives the protein CASSVLQGFGYTF.

The rearrangement joins TRBV19 to TRBJ2-7; TRBD2 matches 11 bases. Germline V CDR1 and CDR2: LNHDA, SQIVND (reference sequence). Trimming removed 8 bases from V and 2 bases from J; junction bases left unmatched: 5. The CDR3 extends over 14 amino acids. The DNA for the CDR3 is TGTGCCAGTGCCTTAGCGGGAGGGCCCTACGAGCAGTACTTC. This translates into CASALAGGPYEQYF.

This rearrangement joins TRBV5-1 to TRBJ2-5, with TRBD1 matching over 9 bases. The CDR3 is 15 amino acids. Germline-derived CDR1 and CDR2 are SGHRS and YFSETQ. Unmatched junction bases numbered 6, after V lost 2 bases and J lost 4 bases. Here the CDR3 DNA reads TGCGCCAGCAGCTTAACAGGGGGCGAAGGAGAGACCCAGTACTTC. Protein sequence: CASSLTGGEGETQYF.

This clone is medium-sized within its sample. The chain is built from TRBV11-2 and TRBJ2-7; the match to TRBD2 covers 12 bases. This CDR3 contains 16 residues. CDR1 is SGHAT, CDR2 FQNNGV, per germline. The junction had 8 bases not matched to a gene; V was cut back by 3 bases and J by 5 bases. Written as DNA, the CDR3 is TGTGCCAGCAGCTTCCTTGGGAGACTAGCGGGAGACGAGCAGTACTTC. Protein: CASSFLGRLAGDEQYF.

The J gene is TRBJ2-1, the V gene TRBV10-3, with TRBD2 identical over 7 bases. Trimming removed 9 bases from V and 9 bases from J; junction bases left unmatched: 11. The CDR3 is made up of 13 amino acids. Germline-derived CDR1 and CDR2 are ENHRY and SYGVKD. CDR3 in amino acids: CAITGGQAGEQFF. The CDR3 bases are TGTGCCATTACGGGAGGCCAGGCGGGTGAGCAGTTCTTC.

The chain carries TRBV19 and TRBJ2-1; 9 nucleotides line up with TRBD2. Germline trimming cut 1 base from V and 1 base from J; bases unmatched to any gene: 2. The CDR3 extends over 16 amino acids. Per germline, CDR1 LNHDA and CDR2 SQIVND (reference sequence). The CDR3 DNA is TGTGCCAGTAGTATAGGTAGCGGGAGTTCCTACAATGAGCAGTTCTTC. Amino acids: CASSIGSGSSYNEQFF. Full variable domain (rest looked up from reference TRBV19 and TRBJ2-1): DGGITQSPKYLFRKEGQNVTLSCEQNLNHDAMYWYRQDPGQGLRLIYYSQIVNDFQKGDIAEGYSVSREKKESFPLTVTSAQKNPTAFYLCASSIGSGSSYNEQFFGPGTRLTVL.

Points on this clone: The junction departs from the called germline gene at one end, perhaps through a read error. The chain carries TRBV7-7 and TRBJ2-2; 7 nucleotides line up with TRBD1. This CDR3 comprises 17 residues. Germline lookup yields CDR1 SSHAT and CDR2 FNYEAQ (reference sequence). In nucleotides, the CDR3 is TGTGCTAGCAGCCCCTCTGACAGGGTGGATAGGTCCGGGGAGCTGTTTTTT. This translates into CASSPSDRVDRSGELFF.

This chain links TRBV6-5 with TRBJ1-2; D unresolved. Germline CDR1 and CDR2: MNHEY and SVGAGI. Trimming cost V 0 bases and J 2 bases, with 4 bases left between them. The CDR3 consists of 13 residues. Here the CDR3 DNA reads TGTGCCAGCAGTTACTCCGGGAACTATGGCTACACCTTC. Its protein is CASSYSGNYGYTF.

The chain has TRBV28 and TRBJ2-7, with a weak D call TRBD1 (6 bases). V lost 6 bases to trimming and J lost 1 base, with 13 bases between them. Germline loops: CDR1 MDHEN, CDR2 SYDVKM. The CDR3 loop spans 14 amino acids. For the CDR3, the DNA is TGTGCCAGCAGGTACAGGGTGACGTCCTACGAGCAGTACTTC. Translating gives CASRYRVTSYEQYF.

The chain has TRBV7-9 and TRBJ1-5; possibly TRBD1 for D (5 bases). The length of the CDR3 is 15 residues. Germline V gene sequence: CDR1 SEHNR, CDR2 FQNEAQ (reference sequence). V was cut by 3 bases and J by 1 base, with 10 bases left in between. The CDR3 region is CASSLGGPSNQPQHF. CDR3 coding DNA: TGTGCCAGCAGCTTGGGGGGTCCGAGCAATCAGCCCCAGCATTTT.

J is TRBJ2-1 and V is TRBV20-1, with 7 bases that match TRBD2. Germline V gives CDR1 DFQATT, CDR2 SNEGSKA (reference sequence). The CDR3 is 14 amino acids. With 3 bases clipped from V and 3 bases from J, the junction kept 5 bases outside the gene matches. CDR3 sequence: CSASSLADYNEQFF. The CDR3 coding sequence is TGCAGTGCTAGTTCTCTAGCGGACTACAATGAGCAGTTCTTC.

CDR3 region: CASSLSGSETQYF. DNA for the CDR3: TGCGCCAGCAGTCTTAGCGGGAGTGAGACCCAGTACTTC. The chain is built from TRBV5-1 and TRBJ2-5, with 9 positions matching TRBD2. The CDR3 consists of 13 residues. The V gene end was trimmed by 5 bases and the J gene end by 5 bases; junction bases not matched to a gene: 4. Germline V gene lookup returns CDR1 SGHRS and CDR2 YFSETQ.

This chain links TRBV30 with TRBJ1-5; 11 positions match TRBD1. V trimming: 3 bases; J trimming: 4 bases; junction bases outside the gene matches: 8. This CDR3 is 16 amino acids long. CDR1 is GTSNPN, CDR2 SVGIG, per germline (reference sequence). The CDR3 DNA reads TGTGCCTGGAGCCTCAGGACAGGGGGCCCGAATCAGCCCCAGCATTTT. Amino acids: CAWSLRTGGPNQPQHF.

V usage is TRBV5-1 and J usage is TRBJ2-7; 8 nucleotides line up with TRBD1. Germline CDR1 is SGHRS and CDR2 is YFSETQ. The CDR3 runs 14 residues. J lost 0 bases, V lost 2 bases, and 1 base had no gene match. Here the CDR3 DNA reads TGCGCCAGCAGCTTCGGGACAGGCTCCTACGAGCAGTACTTC. Translation gives CASSFGTGSYEQYF.

The chain has TRBV7-6 and TRBJ2-1; the match to TRBD2 covers 7 bases. CDR1 and CDR2 from the germline V gene are SGHVS and FNYEAQ. This CDR3 has 16 residues. V shed 5 bases and J 5 bases; nucleotides not matched to a gene: 12. The CDR3 is CASSRLWAGANNEQFF. The CDR3 coding sequence is TGTGCCAGCAGCCGACTTTGGGCGGGAGCCAACAATGAGCAGTTCTTC.

The chain has TRBV12-3 or TRBV12-4 and TRBJ1-1, with D possibly matching TRBD1 (5 bases). V lost 3 bases and J lost 8, with 13 bases in between. The CDR3 covers 13 residues. For the CDR3, the DNA is TGTGCCAGCAGTTTTAAAGGGGCTGGGGAAGCTTTCTTT. It yields the protein CASSFKGAGEAFF.

The chain carries TRBV10-3 and TRBJ2-2; 10 positions match TRBD2. V lost 6 bases to trimming and J lost 2 bases; unmatched junction nucleotides: 12. The V gene's germline CDR1 is ENHRY and CDR2 SYGVKD. CDR3 size: 18 residues. The chain's CDR3 is CAISDFRTSGINTGELFF. The CDR3 coding sequence is TGTGCCATCAGCGACTTTAGGACTAGCGGAATTAACACCGGGGAGCTGTTTTTT.

This clone was recorded a few times. The chain couples TRBV5-1 to TRBJ2-7; 9 nucleotides align to TRBD2. CDR3 length: 16 amino acids. With 1 base clipped from V and 0 bases from J, the junction kept 5 bases outside the gene matches. Germline V gives CDR1 SGHRS, CDR2 YFSETQ. Written as DNA, the CDR3 is TGCGCCAGCAGCTTGTCTAGCGGGATCAGCTCCTACGAGCAGTACTTC. Translating gives CASSLSSGISSYEQYF. The full variable domain, in which reference TRBV5-1 and TRBJ2-7 provide the parts outside the CDR3, is KAGVTQTPRYLIKTRGQQVTLSCSPISGHRSVSWYQQTPGQGLQFLFEYFSETQRNKGNFPGRFSGRQFSNSRSEMNVSTLELGDSALYLCASSLSSGISSYEQYFGPGTRLTVT.

The chain employs TRBV30 and TRBJ2-5, with D unresolved. Germline CDR1 reads GTSNPN; CDR2 reads SVGIG (reference sequence). The length of the CDR3 is 12 residues. V was trimmed by 3 bases and J by 8 bases, leaving 13 bases between them. This CDR3 reads CAWSHSLVTQYF. CDR3 coding DNA: TGTGCCTGGAGCCACTCGTTGGTAACCCAGTACTTC.

In this sample, this clone turned up once. The chain joins TRBV5-1 to TRBJ2-3, with 9 bases fitting TRBD2. The V segment lost 4 bases and the J segment 4 bases; nucleotides outside the gene matches: 7. CDR1 and CDR2 from the germline V gene are SGHRS and YFSETQ. The CDR3 sequence is 15 residues long. The CDR3 sequence is CASSPVAGEADTQYF. Here the CDR3 DNA reads TGCGCCAGCAGCCCGGTAGCGGGAGAGGCAGATACGCAGTATTTT.